Shown below are 14 T cell receptor beta chains from a single sample sequenced in a study of CD8+CD57+ T cells in acquired aplastic anemia. Profiling that covered TCR beta VDJ and CDR3 relied on genomic DNA as its template. One entry per CDR3 protein results from TCRdb running MiXCR on the reads. Of 75,000 to 80,000 distinct CDR3 sequences in the sample, about 70% were seen once. An expansion of CD8+CD57+ cells by flow cytometry had been shown in patients chosen for sequencing. The sequenced sample was sorted CD4+, CD8+, or CD8+CD57+ T cells (not recorded which) from PBMCs. These receptors were collected from a human donor with aplastic anemia.

This chain links TRBV7-8 with TRBJ2-1; 12 nucleotides line up with TRBD2. Losses at the gene ends were 5 bases for V and 3 bases for J; bases not matched to a gene: 5. Germline loops: CDR1 SGHVS, CDR2 FQNEAQ. CDR3 size: 16 residues. The CDR3 is CASSVRLAGVYNEQFF. Written as DNA, the CDR3 is TGTGCCAGCAGCGTGAGACTAGCGGGGGTCTACAATGAGCAGTTCTTC.

The table lists this clonotype with a few counts. The chain couples TRBV20-1 to TRBJ2-5; D is unresolved. There are 10 residues in the CDR3. Germline V CDR1 and CDR2: DFQATT, SNEGSKA (reference sequence). Trimming shortened V by 6 bases and J by 3 bases, and 5 bases separated the two germline ends. The CDR3 region is CSAMKETQYF. The CDR3 DNA reads TGCAGTGCAATGAAAGAGACCCAGTACTTC.

This clonotype came up many times. This chain joins TRBV7-9 and TRBJ2-3; D is undetermined. V dropped 5 bases and J dropped 4 bases, with 13 bases sitting between them. Germline V gene lookup returns CDR1 SEHNR and CDR2 FQNEAQ (reference sequence). The CDR3 runs to 14 residues. The DNA of the CDR3 is TGTGCCAGCAGCCAAGTCTGGGAACCAGATACGCAGTATTTT. This codes for CASSQVWEPDTQYF.

This clonotype was observed once. The chain is built from TRBV20-1 and TRBJ1-5; no reliable D call. Germline V CDR1 and CDR2: DFQATT, SNEGSKA (reference sequence). CDR3 length equals 13 residues. V dropped 6 bases and J dropped 0 bases, with 9 bases sitting between them. The CDR3 is CSAQDTSNQPQHF. CDR3 coding DNA: TGCAGTGCCCAAGATACTAGCAATCAGCCCCAGCATTTT.

V gene TRBV2 combines with J gene TRBJ2-3, with 13 bases fitting TRBD2. The junction had 9 bases not matched to a gene; V was cut back by 7 bases and J by 2 bases. The CDR3 is made up of 17 amino acids. The germline V gene encodes CDR1 SNHLY and CDR2 FYNNEI. The CDR3 loop reads CASTLTSGGPITDTQYF. The CDR3 DNA follows: TGTGCCAGCACCCTGACTAGCGGGGGGCCAATCACAGATACGCAGTATTTT.

In regard to this clonotype: This could be a read error, since a much larger clone is one nucleotide away. The chain combines TRBV11-2 with TRBJ2-5; 7 nucleotides match TRBD1. Per the germline V gene, CDR1 is SGHAT and CDR2 is FQNNGV. This CDR3 contains 16 residues. Written as DNA, the CDR3 is TGTGCCAGCAGCCTCGACCCTACAGGGGCGCTGGAGACCCACTACTTC. Protein: CASSLDPTGALETHYF.

The V and J genes are TRBV20-1 and TRBJ1-2, with 11 bases that match TRBD1. Losses at the gene ends were 6 bases for V and 9 bases for J; bases not matched to a gene: 6. The CDR3 spans 12 residues. CDR1 DFQATT and CDR2 SNEGSKA come from the germline V gene (reference sequence). The CDR3 reads CSALGQGGRYTF. DNA of the CDR3: TGCAGTGCATTGGGACAGGGGGGACGCTACACCTTC.

The chain has TRBV15 and TRBJ2-3; 8 bases fit TRBD2. Germline V gene data show CDR1 as LNHNV and CDR2 as YYDKDF (reference sequence). V gave up 0 bases and J gave up 6 bases; unmatched junction bases: 8. The length of the CDR3 is 16 residues. The CDR3 DNA reads as TGTGCCACCAGCAGAGAGGGGCTAGCGGGTTGGGATACGCAGTATTTT. This codes for CATSREGLAGWDTQYF.

V usage is TRBV7-9 and J usage is TRBJ1-2, with D maybe TRBD1 (6 bases). The ends were cut back, 4 bases at V and 8 bases at J, with 14 bases in the middle. Germline values: CDR1 SEHNR, CDR2 FQNEAQ (reference sequence). This CDR3 is 13 amino acids long. In DNA form, the CDR3 reads TGTGCCAGCAGCTCGGTGCAGGGGAGCGGCTACACCTTC. Translated, it gives CASSSVQGSGYTF.

The V and J genes are TRBV29-1 and TRBJ2-7; D perhaps matches TRBD1 (6 bases). The CDR3 extends over 16 amino acids. In germline, CDR1 is SQVTM, CDR2 ANQGSEA. Trimming took off 6 bases at V and 5 bases at J, with 26 bases between the two ends. The CDR3 sequence: CSVEFGTTGRLNEQYF. Written as DNA, the CDR3 is TGCAGCGTCGAATTTGGGACAACCGGACGATTAAACGAGCAGTACTTC.

This chain links TRBV13 with TRBJ1-6, with no clear D. Germline CDR1 PRHDT, CDR2 FYEKMQ (reference sequence). CDR3 length: 14 amino acids. The germline V and J ends were trimmed by 5 bases and 4 bases, with 9 bases remaining between them. The CDR3 spells CASSPGRYNSPLHF. For the CDR3, the DNA is TGTGCCAGCAGCCCTGGACGGTATAATTCACCCCTCCACTTT.

This rearrangement joins TRBV7-3 to TRBJ2-3, with D perhaps matching TRBD1 or TRBD2 (6 bases each). The CDR3 has 12 amino acids. The V gene lost 8 bases and the J gene lost 2 bases, with 8 bases spanning the gap. Per germline, CDR1 SGHTA and CDR2 FQGTGA. CDR3 protein: CASGGPTDTQYF. For the CDR3, the DNA is TGTGCCAGCGGGGGGCCCACAGATACGCAGTATTTT.

The rearrangement uses TRBV11-2 and TRBJ2-5, with 10 bases aligning to TRBD2. This CDR3 has 18 residues. J lost 7 bases, V lost 5 bases, and 19 bases had no gene match. From germline, CDR1 is SGHAT and CDR2 FQNNGV. DNA for the CDR3: TGTGCCAGCAGCCCCTCGCGAGCGGGAGGGTCCAGGTGGGGGACCCAGTACTTC. Translated: CASSPSRAGGSRWGTQYF.

The genes are TRBV7-9 and TRBJ2-2; D is unresolved. The germline V gene has CDR1 SEHNR and CDR2 FQNEAQ (reference sequence). Trimming shortened V by 4 bases and J by 6 bases, and 15 bases separated the two germline ends. The length of the CDR3 is 15 residues. CDR3 DNA: TGTGCCAGCAGCTCGCGGCGTTGGGGTCCCGGGGAGCTGTTTTTT. Its translation: CASSSRRWGPGELFF. The full variable domain, its missing parts supplied by reference TRBV7-9 and TRBJ2-2, is DTGVSQNPRHKITKRGQNVTFRCDPISEHNRLYWYRQTLGQGPEFLTYFQNEAQLEKSRLLSDRFSAERPKGSFSTLEIQRTEQGDSAMYLCASSSRRWGPGELFFGEGSRLTVL.